This record looks at one T cell receptor (beta chain) sequence and its context. The data originate from a study of shared T cell receptors in the human thymus. Germline V lookup: CDR1 MGHDK, CDR2 SYGVNS. The CDR3 length is 16 residues. V gave up 3 bases and J gave up 2 bases; unmatched junction bases: 7. The repertoire was sequenced with immunoSEQ multiplex PCR; TCRdb's copy has only in-frame clones and lacks some. There are approximately 730,000 clones in the sample; 75% to 90% occur only once, and 0.0095% to 0.013% lies in the top ten. These data also featured in a second study, about human thymus T cells. From that study: Surgeons resected thymus tissue during corrective heart surgery. Thymic as well as blood repertoires seemed to favor certain V and J genes unevenly.

The receptor was derived from a girl under three years old with a congenital heart defect. This rearrangement joins TRBV25-1 to TRBJ2-3, with 8 positions matching TRBD1. The sequenced material came from thymocytes. CDR3 region: CASSEILDRVTDTQYF. The CDR3 nucleotides are TGTGCCAGCAGTGAGATTTTGGACAGGGTCACAGATACGCAGTATTTT.